Below are 31 T cell receptor beta chains sequenced from a single sample in a study of CD8+ T cells in alopecia areata. Sample treatment: oral pan-JAK inhibitor, 5-10 mg twice daily. It was cDNA, reverse transcribed from extracted RNA, that served as the sequencing template. Sequencing used immunoSEQ multiplex PCR; TCRdb keeps in-frame clones, though not all of them. This table holds 120,000 to 150,000 clones, roughly 86% found once. The material was CD8+ T cells sorted from blood, obtained at week 4, from a patient treated with tofacitinib. Source of these receptors: a human donor with alopecia areata.

This clone came up a few times. Sequence at one end of the junction differs from germline and may be a read error. The chain combines TRBV10-3 with TRBJ2-1, with no clear D. Germline loops: CDR1 ENHRY, CDR2 SYGVKD. The CDR3 contains 13 residues. CDR3 in DNA: TGTGCCAGCAGTGACACGGCTAACAATGAGCAGTTCTTC. Encoded protein: CASSDTANNEQFF.

This clone has a single count. The chain combines TRBV30 with TRBJ2-1; no reliable D call. This CDR3 contains 11 residues. Trimming left V 3 bases short and J 9 bases short, with 9 bases between. In germline, CDR1 is GTSNPN, CDR2 SVGIG (reference sequence). The CDR3 loop is CAWRYGLEQFF. As DNA, the CDR3 is TGTGCCTGGAGATACGGGCTTGAGCAGTTCTTC.

V usage is TRBV6-5 and J usage is TRBJ1-4; D call uncertain. This CDR3 comprises 13 residues. Germline V gives CDR1 MNHEY, CDR2 SVGAGI. Trimming removed 2 bases from V and 11 bases from J, with 12 bases in between. DNA for the CDR3: TGTGCCAGCAGTTACGGGAACGGCGAGAAACTGTTTTTT. This encodes CASSYGNGEKLFF.

The V and J genes are TRBV7-9 and TRBJ2-7; D tentatively fits TRBD1 or TRBD2 (5 bases each). This CDR3 contains 13 residues. Looked up from germline, CDR1 is SEHNR and CDR2 is FQNEAQ (reference sequence). V lost 5 bases and J 6 bases, leaving 14 bases between the germline ends. The CDR3 loop reads CASSIRDAGEQYF. Written as DNA, the CDR3 is TGTGCCAGCAGCATCCGGGACGCGGGCGAGCAGTACTTC. The whole variable domain, filled in from reference TRBV7-9 and TRBJ2-7, reads DTGVSQNPRHKITKRGQNVTFRCDPISEHNRLYWYRQTLGQGPEFLTYFQNEAQLEKSRLLSDRFSAERPKGSFSTLEIQRTEQGDSAMYLCASSIRDAGEQYFGPGTRLTVT.

J is TRBJ2-5 and V is TRBV9; D is perhaps TRBD1 (5 bases). With 4 bases removed from V and 0 bases from J, the gap between germline ends came to 10 bases. CDR3 size: 14 residues. Germline-derived CDR1 and CDR2 are SGDLS and YYNGEE. CDR3 nucleotide sequence: TGTGCCAGCAGCTTAACAGGAAACCAAGAGACCCAGTACTTC. Translation gives CASSLTGNQETQYF.

In its sample, this clone is medium-sized. J is TRBJ2-2 and V is TRBV6-4; D gene unclear. This CDR3 spans 13 amino acids. From germline, CDR1 is MRHNA and CDR2 SNTAGT. The germline V and J ends were trimmed by 0 bases and 3 bases, with 2 bases remaining between them. CDR3 loop: CASSDSDTGELFF. CDR3 DNA: TGTGCCAGCAGTGACTCGGACACCGGGGAGCTGTTTTTT.

This chain joins TRBV5-1 and TRBJ2-3; D unclear. Trimming left V 0 bases short and J 4 bases short, with 0 bases between. This CDR3 has 11 residues. Germline CDR1 and CDR2: SGHRS and YFSETQ. The CDR3 spells CASSLADTQYF. The CDR3 nucleotides are TGCGCCAGCAGCTTGGCAGATACGCAGTATTTT.

The table lists this clone with a count of one. The J gene is TRBJ2-6, the V gene TRBV27; TRBD1 aligns across 8 bases. The J segment lost 0 bases and the V segment lost 4 bases, leaving 8 bases of the junction unmatched. This CDR3 region has 18 residues. Germline V gene data show CDR1 as MNHEY and CDR2 as SMNVEV (reference sequence). CDR3 bases: TGTGCCAGCAGTTCCGGACAGGGATATATCTCTGGGGCCAACGTCCTGACTTTC. This encodes CASSSGQGYISGANVLTF.

The chain is built from TRBV27 and TRBJ1-3; D remains ambiguous. Trimming shortened V by 5 bases and J by 0 bases, and 11 bases separated the two germline ends. The V gene's germline CDR1 is MNHEY and CDR2 SMNVEV (reference sequence). The CDR3 is 15 residues long. CDR3 bases: TGTGCCAGCAGTCCCGACGGATACTCTGGAAACACCATATATTTT. Translated, it gives CASSPDGYSGNTIYF.

This rearrangement joins TRBV5-6 to TRBJ2-2, with D uncertain. The length of the CDR3 is 15 residues. V was clipped by 4 bases and J by 6 bases, with 16 bases between them. CDR1 and CDR2 from the germline V gene are SGHDT and YYEEEE. The CDR3 region has the DNA TGTGCCAGCAGCGAGGACCCAATTATACCCGGGGAGCTGTTTTTT. As protein: CASSEDPIIPGELFF.

The chain is built from TRBV11-2 and TRBJ2-1, with no clear D. This CDR3 spans 15 amino acids. V dropped 4 bases and J dropped 2 bases, with 12 bases sitting between them. Germline assignment: CDR1 SGHAT and CDR2 FQNNGV. CDR3 DNA sequence: TGTGCCAGCAGCTCGGATATGATCACCTACAATGAGCAGTTCTTC. As protein: CASSSDMITYNEQFF.

This clone was counted once. Other DNA sequences in this specimen translate into the identical CDR3. The chain links TRBV11-2 to TRBJ1-2; maybe TRBD1 (6 bases). This CDR3 is 15 amino acids long. Germline CDR1 is SGHAT and CDR2 is FQNNGV. The V gene lost 1 base and the J gene lost 6 bases, with 15 bases spanning the gap. The CDR3 loop is CASSLGGQQGNGYTF. DNA for the CDR3: TGTGCCAGCAGCTTAGGGGGGCAACAGGGAAATGGCTACACCTTC.

The chain employs TRBV29-1 and TRBJ2-7, with D uncertain. This CDR3 comprises 14 residues. The V end was cut by 0 bases, the J end by 0 bases, with 9 bases between. Germline CDR1 is SQVTM and CDR2 is ANQGSEA. This chain's CDR3 is CSVEDDASSYEQYF. CDR3 DNA sequence: TGCAGCGTTGAAGATGATGCGAGCTCCTACGAGCAGTACTTC.

This clone has just one count. The CDR3 protein is CASSFLGETQYF. The CDR3 region has the DNA TGTGCCAGCAGTTTTCTCGGGGAGACCCAGTACTTC. J is TRBJ2-5 and V is TRBV6-6; D is ambiguous. The CDR3 runs 12 residues. The V and J ends lost 4 bases and 5 bases respectively, with 8 bases between them. CDR1 is MNHNY, CDR2 SVGAGI, per germline (reference sequence).

The V gene is TRBV5-1, the J gene TRBJ1-2, with no clear D. CDR1 SGHRS and CDR2 YFSETQ come from the germline V gene. V dropped 0 bases and J dropped 5 bases, with 8 bases sitting between them. The CDR3 is 13 residues long. The CDR3 loop is CASSLGQLYGYTF. The CDR3 DNA is TGCGCCAGCAGCTTGGGGCAGCTTTATGGCTACACCTTC.

The rearrangement links TRBV27 to TRBJ1-2; 7 bases are a match to TRBD1. The CDR3 is 13 residues long. Germline V lookup: CDR1 MNHEY, CDR2 SMNVEV (reference sequence). Trimming at V came to 5 bases and at J to 4 bases, leaving 4 bases not matched to a gene. The CDR3 coding sequence is TGTGCCAGCAGTGTAGGGACAGCCTATGGCTACACCTTC. Residues: CASSVGTAYGYTF.

The CDR3 coding sequence is TGCGCCAGCAGCCAGGGACTAGCGGGGAGCTCCTACAATGAGCAGTTCTTC. Protein: CASSQGLAGSSYNEQFF. The chain couples TRBV5-1 to TRBJ2-1; 13 bases are shared with TRBD2. The CDR3 has 17 residues. J gave up 0 bases and V 4 bases, and 4 bases lay outside the gene matches. The germline gives CDR1 SGHRS, CDR2 YFSETQ.

The rearrangement links TRBV5-6 to TRBJ1-1; 7 bases agree with TRBD1. Germline CDR1 reads SGHDT; CDR2 reads YYEEEE. The CDR3 has 16 amino acids. The V gene end was trimmed by 1 base and the J gene end by 4 bases; junction bases not matched to a gene: 10. CDR3 sequence (DNA): TGTGCCAGCAGCTTGTCGGCAGGGGGATGGGTCACTGAAGCTTTCTTT. Protein product: CASSLSAGGWVTEAFF. Full variable domain (rest looked up from reference TRBV5-6 and TRBJ1-1): DAGVTQSPTHLIKTRGQQVTLRCSPKSGHDTVSWYQQALGQGPQFIFQYYEEEERQRGNFPDRFSGHQFPNYSSELNVNALLLGDSALYLCASSLSAGGWVTEAFFGQGTRLTVV.

This clone was seen a single time. The chain is built from TRBV13 and TRBJ1-2; D unresolved. The CDR3 runs 13 residues. Germline assignment: CDR1 PRHDT and CDR2 FYEKMQ (reference sequence). The V end was cut by 7 bases, the J end by 6 bases, with 15 bases between. CDR3 loop: CASTGRAWDGYTF. The CDR3 region has the DNA TGTGCCAGCACCGGGAGGGCCTGGGATGGCTACACCTTC.

This sequence joins TRBV11-2 and TRBJ1-4; D not resolved. The CDR3 consists of 16 residues. The ends were cut back, 5 bases at V and 0 bases at J, with 13 bases in the middle. Germline V gives CDR1 SGHAT, CDR2 FQNNGV. CDR3: CASSRGEKATNEKLFF. For the CDR3, the DNA is TGTGCCAGCAGCCGCGGAGAGAAGGCAACTAATGAAAAACTGTTTTTT.

The sample holds a few counts of this clone. The CDR3 nucleotides read TGTGCCAGCAGCCCCCCTGAGGGAAGCTCCTACAATGAGCAGTTCTTC. Translated, it gives CASSPPEGSSYNEQFF. The rearrangement links TRBV7-9 to TRBJ2-1; TRBD2 might be the D (5 bases). Deletions cut 5 bases from V and 0 bases from J, with 14 bases between. Germline V gene lookup returns CDR1 SEHNR and CDR2 FQNEAQ (reference sequence). This CDR3 region has 16 residues.

As to this clone: This specimen includes other DNA sequences encoding the same CDR3. V gene TRBV29-1 combines with J gene TRBJ2-1, with D perhaps being TRBD1 or TRBD2 (6 bases each). The CDR3 covers 13 residues. Trimming took off 5 bases at V and 1 base at J, with 9 bases between the two ends. Germline V gene data show CDR1 as SQVTM and CDR2 as ANQGSEA. The DNA for the CDR3 is TGCAGCGTTCTAGGGGGGTCCTACAATGAGCAGTTCTTC. It encodes CSVLGGSYNEQFF.

The rearrangement joins TRBV9 to TRBJ1-2; TRBD1 is a possible D gene (5 bases). V gave up 5 bases and J gave up 4 bases, with 12 bases separating them. CDR3 length: 13 amino acids. Germline values: CDR1 SGDLS, CDR2 YYNGEE. The CDR3 loop reads CASSGTNSYGYTF. The CDR3 nucleotides read TGTGCCAGCAGTGGGACGAACTCCTATGGCTACACCTTC.

The CDR3 region has the DNA TGTGCCATCAGTGAGCCTGAGGTATACGAGCAGTACTTC. Encoded protein: CAISEPEVYEQYF. J is TRBJ2-7 and V is TRBV10-3; D call uncertain. V was trimmed by 2 bases and J by 4 bases, leaving 9 bases between them. Germline loops: CDR1 ENHRY, CDR2 SYGVKD. The CDR3 length is 13 residues.

The chain links TRBV9 to TRBJ2-5; D possibly corresponds to TRBD1 (6 bases). V dropped 2 bases and J dropped 1 base, with 21 bases sitting between them. Germline V gene sequence: CDR1 SGDLS, CDR2 YYNGEE. This CDR3 contains 18 residues. CDR3 DNA sequence: TGTGCCAGCAGCGTCGACAGGAGCCCTCGCCTTCCCCAAGAGACCCAGTACTTC. Translating it yields CASSVDRSPRLPQETQYF.

In this sample, this clone turned up a few times. The V and J genes are TRBV5-1 and TRBJ1-4, with 7 bases lining up with TRBD1. There are 14 residues in the CDR3. V lost 4 bases, J lost 8 bases, and 8 bases stayed unmatched. The V gene's germline CDR1 is SGHRS and CDR2 YFSETQ. CDR3 sequence: CASSPQGFWEKLFF. CDR3 nucleotides: TGCGCCAGCAGCCCACAGGGGTTTTGGGAAAAACTGTTTTTT.

This clone has just a few counts. The CDR3 loop reads CASRDRSNYGYTF. CDR3 bases: TGTGCCAGCAGAGACAGATCTAACTATGGCTACACCTTC. The rearrangement uses TRBV6-1 and TRBJ1-2; D possibly corresponds to TRBD1 (5 bases). This CDR3 comprises 13 residues. Between the trimmed V and J ends, which lost 6 bases and 0 bases, there was a span of 8 bases. Germline assignment: CDR1 MNHNS and CDR2 SASEGT.

This clone has just a few counts. The J gene is TRBJ2-5, the V gene TRBV13, with D possibly being TRBD1 (5 bases). Germline CDR1 reads PRHDT; CDR2 reads FYEKMQ (reference sequence). The CDR3 runs to 13 residues. The V end lost 2 bases, the J end lost 4 bases, and 8 bases lay between the germline ends. The CDR3 nucleotides read TGTGCCAGCAGCTTACAGGGTAGAGAGACCCAGTACTTC. Translating gives CASSLQGRETQYF.

V gene TRBV29-1 combines with J gene TRBJ2-3; 12 bases agree with TRBD1. Germline trimming cut 5 bases from V and 1 base from J; bases unmatched to any gene: 4. The CDR3 consists of 15 residues. The germline V gene encodes CDR1 SQVTM and CDR2 ANQGSEA. The CDR3 DNA follows: TGCAGCGTTAGGGGGACAGGGGGCGGCACAGATACGCAGTATTTT. It specifies CSVRGTGGGTDTQYF.

The chain uses TRBV29-1 and TRBJ2-3; the D is unclear. Germline V gives CDR1 SQVTM, CDR2 ANQGSEA. Trimming removed 5 bases at V and 6 bases at J, with 18 bases between. The CDR3 is 14 residues long. The CDR3 here is CSVFDAAVPDTQYF. In DNA form, the CDR3 reads TGCAGCGTTTTCGACGCCGCGGTGCCCGATACGCAGTATTTT.

V and J are TRBV4-1 and TRBJ2-1, with 8 bases aligning to TRBD2. There are 16 residues in the CDR3. Germline CDR1 and CDR2: MGHRA and YSYEKL. The V gene end was trimmed by 4 bases and the J gene end by 6 bases; junction bases not matched to a gene: 11. The CDR3 bases are TGCGCCAGCAGCCTCCAAATGACTAGCGAAGGCAATGAGCAGTTCTTC. Residues: CASSLQMTSEGNEQFF.